This T cell receptor (beta chain) derives from a study of early T cells in non-severe SARS-CoV-2 infection. Study background: Chains from this unsorted whole-blood bulk RNA could not be paired. The study, taken as a whole, reports: Private and CD4 specificities were missed by VDJdb matching, skewed to anti-spike CD8.

This clonotype was seen repeatedly, ten times or more. What it binds is not known. The protocol attached unique molecular identifiers to individual cDNA molecules. TCRdb itself ran the 5' RACE reads through MiXCR, one entry per CDR3 protein. Of about 38,000 distinct CDR3 sequences listed, 3.5% to 5% are singletons. Trimming shortened V by 0 bases and J by 1 base, and 9 bases separated the two germline ends. This CDR3 spans 15 amino acids. CDR1 and CDR2 from the germline V gene are LGHNT and FRNRAP. Source material: whole blood. The TCR was taken from an adult who was a healthcare worker with PCR-confirmed SARS-CoV-2 infection or an uninfected control (not recorded which). V is TRBV12-5 and J is TRBJ1-1; D is perhaps TRBD1 (5 bases). CDR3 DNA: TGTGCTAGTGGTTTGGTCGTAGGGGAGAACACTGAAGCTTTCTTT. Residues: CASGLVVGENTEAFF.